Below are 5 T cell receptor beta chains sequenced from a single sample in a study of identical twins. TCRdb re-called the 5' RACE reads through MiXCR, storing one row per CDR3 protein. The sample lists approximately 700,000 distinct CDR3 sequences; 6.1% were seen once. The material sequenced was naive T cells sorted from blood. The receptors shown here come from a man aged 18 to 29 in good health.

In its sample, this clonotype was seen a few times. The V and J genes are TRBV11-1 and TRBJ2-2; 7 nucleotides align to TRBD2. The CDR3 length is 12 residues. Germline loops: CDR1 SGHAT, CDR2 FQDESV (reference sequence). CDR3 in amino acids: CVLAANTGELFF. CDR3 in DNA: TGTGTGCTAGCGGCGAACACCGGGGAGCTGTTTTTT.

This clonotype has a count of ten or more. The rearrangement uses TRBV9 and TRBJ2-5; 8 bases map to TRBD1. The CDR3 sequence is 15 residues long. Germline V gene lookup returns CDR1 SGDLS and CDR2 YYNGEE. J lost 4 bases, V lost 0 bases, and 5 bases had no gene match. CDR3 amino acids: CASSVAGGQGETQYF. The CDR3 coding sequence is TGTGCCAGCAGCGTAGCGGGTGGACAGGGAGAGACCCAGTACTTC.

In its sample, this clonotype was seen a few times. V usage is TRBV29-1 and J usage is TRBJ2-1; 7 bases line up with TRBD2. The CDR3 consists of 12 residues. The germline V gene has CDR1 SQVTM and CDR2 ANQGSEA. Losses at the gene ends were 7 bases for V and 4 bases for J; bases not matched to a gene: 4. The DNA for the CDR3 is TGCAGCGGGGCGGGAGAGTACAATGAGCAGTTCTTC. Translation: CSGAGEYNEQFF.

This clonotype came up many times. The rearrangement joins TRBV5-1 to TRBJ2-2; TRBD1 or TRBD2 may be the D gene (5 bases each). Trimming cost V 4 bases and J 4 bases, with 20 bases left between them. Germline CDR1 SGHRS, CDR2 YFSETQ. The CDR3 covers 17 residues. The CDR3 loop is CASSPNRDGRTTGELFF. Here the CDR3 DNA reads TGCGCCAGCAGCCCAAACCGGGACGGAAGAACCACCGGGGAGCTGTTTTTT.

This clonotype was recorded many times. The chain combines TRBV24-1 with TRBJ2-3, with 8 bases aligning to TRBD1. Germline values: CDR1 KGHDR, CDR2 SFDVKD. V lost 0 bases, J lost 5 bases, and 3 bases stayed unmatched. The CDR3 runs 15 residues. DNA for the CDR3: TGTGCCACCAGTGATTTGCGGACAGGGCTAGATACGCAGTATTTT. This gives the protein CATSDLRTGLDTQYF.